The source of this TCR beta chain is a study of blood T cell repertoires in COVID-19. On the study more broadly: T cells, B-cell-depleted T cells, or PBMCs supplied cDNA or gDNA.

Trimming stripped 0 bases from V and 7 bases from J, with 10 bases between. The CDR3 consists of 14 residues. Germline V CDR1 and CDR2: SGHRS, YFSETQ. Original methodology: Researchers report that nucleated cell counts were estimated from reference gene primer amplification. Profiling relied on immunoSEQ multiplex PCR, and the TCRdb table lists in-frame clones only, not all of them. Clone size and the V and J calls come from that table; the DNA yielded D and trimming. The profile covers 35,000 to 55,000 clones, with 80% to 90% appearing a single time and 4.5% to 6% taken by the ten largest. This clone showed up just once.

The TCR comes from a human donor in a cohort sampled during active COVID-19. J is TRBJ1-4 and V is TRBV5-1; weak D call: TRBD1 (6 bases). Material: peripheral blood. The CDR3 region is CASSLGAGVEKLFF. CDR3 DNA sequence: TGCGCCAGCAGCTTGGGGGCAGGGGTTGAAAAACTGTTTTTT.